The 11 T cell receptor beta chains below come from one sample, sequenced in a study of cytomegalovirus exposure and HLA in healthy donors. The PCR had 60 Vbeta and 13 Jbeta primers. The method was immunoSEQ multiplex PCR; TCRdb's version includes in-frame clones alone and lacks a portion of them. The table has approximately 200,000 clones, roughly 84% seen once. Material: PBMCs. These receptor sequences come from a girl aged 10-17 years in good health and CMV-seronegative.

This chain uses TRBV5-1 with TRBJ2-5, with a tentative D call TRBD2 (6 bases). This CDR3 contains 14 residues. The V gene's germline CDR1 is SGHRS and CDR2 YFSETQ. Trimming pared 4 bases from V and 2 bases from J, leaving 12 bases between. As DNA, the CDR3 is TGCGCCAGCAGCCCCGGAGGGCCGCAAGAGACCCAGTACTTC. It encodes CASSPGGPQETQYF. Using reference TRBV5-1 and TRBJ2-5 for the parts outside the CDR3, the full variable domain is KAGVTQTPRYLIKTRGQQVTLSCSPISGHRSVSWYQQTPGQGLQFLFEYFSETQRNKGNFPGRFSGRQFSNSRSEMNVSTLELGDSALYLCASSPGGPQETQYFGPGTRLLVL.

The J gene is TRBJ2-5, the V gene TRBV18; 8 bases agree with TRBD1. The V and J ends lost 5 bases and 5 bases, in that order; junction bases with no gene match: 7. The CDR3 runs to 14 residues. The V gene's germline CDR1 is KGHSH and CDR2 LQKENI. The CDR3 DNA is TGTGCCAGCTCAGGCGTACAGGGGGGCGAGACCCAGTACTTC. Its protein product is CASSGVQGGETQYF.

This chain links TRBV9 with TRBJ2-1; 14 bases are shared with TRBD2. CDR1 and CDR2 from the germline V gene are SGDLS and YYNGEE. This CDR3 comprises 19 residues. The V gene end was trimmed by 5 bases and the J gene end by 3 bases; junction bases not matched to a gene: 13. The CDR3 reads CASRRGVGLAGAGYNEQFF. The CDR3 nucleotides read TGTGCCAGCAGACGAGGGGTGGGACTAGCGGGGGCGGGCTACAATGAGCAGTTCTTC.

The CDR3 is CASSRQEALSGANVLTF. The CDR3 nucleotides read TGCGCCAGCAGCCGACAGGAGGCCCTCTCTGGGGCCAACGTCCTGACTTTC. The V and J genes are TRBV5-1 and TRBJ2-6; D perhaps matches TRBD1 (6 bases). The V end was cut by 4 bases, the J end by 0 bases, with 14 bases between. The CDR3 totals 17 residues. Germline CDR1 SGHRS, CDR2 YFSETQ.

This chain connects TRBV5-1 to TRBJ2-5, with D possibly being TRBD1 (5 bases). Per the germline V gene, CDR1 is SGHRS and CDR2 is YFSETQ. The ends were cut back, 4 bases at V and 0 bases at J, with 7 bases in the middle. The CDR3 spans 13 residues. The CDR3 nucleotides read TGCGCCAGCAGCATAGGGGACCAAGAGACCCAGTACTTC. It translates to CASSIGDQETQYF.

The chain is built from TRBV7-8 and TRBJ2-4, with D possibly being TRBD2 (5 bases). The CDR3 sequence is 14 residues long. Per the germline V gene, CDR1 is SGHVS and CDR2 is FQNEAQ. V was trimmed by 0 bases and J by 8 bases, leaving 11 bases between them. The CDR3 DNA is TGTGCCAGCAGCTTAGCGGAGGTAGTGGACATTCAGTACTTC. Its protein is CASSLAEVVDIQYF.

The chain has TRBV4-2 and TRBJ2-7; tentative D call: TRBD2 (6 bases). Germline values: CDR1 LGHNA, CDR2 YNFKEQ. The CDR3 has 14 residues. The V and J ends lost 4 bases and 4 bases respectively, with 14 bases between them. In DNA, the CDR3 is TGTGCCAGCAGCCGTGGGACTGCATCTTACGAGCAGTACTTC. This gives the protein CASSRGTASYEQYF.

The sample holds a few counts of this clone. V and J are TRBV4-3 and TRBJ2-5; D is undetermined. V lost 3 bases to trimming and J lost 3 bases, with 14 bases between them. CDR3 length: 15 residues. Germline CDR1 reads LGHNA; CDR2 reads YSLEER. The CDR3: CASSHRGSIKETQYF. As DNA, the CDR3 is TGCGCCAGCAGCCACCGCGGTTCGATTAAAGAGACCCAGTACTTC.

The sample holds one count of this clone. This chain uses TRBV6-6 with TRBJ1-4; D perhaps matches TRBD1 (6 bases). Looked up from germline, CDR1 is MNHNY and CDR2 is SVGAGI (reference sequence). The CDR3 contains 16 residues. The V end was cut by 4 bases, the J end by 3 bases, with 15 bases between. The CDR3 here is CASSFSQGRANEKLFF. CDR3 sequence (DNA): TGTGCCAGCAGTTTCTCTCAGGGGAGGGCTAATGAAAAACTGTTTTTT.

The gene calls are TRBV15 and TRBJ1-2; perhaps TRBD1 as D (5 bases). Trimming took 5 bases from V and 2 from J, leaving 12 bases between them. CDR1 and CDR2 from the germline V gene are LNHNV and YYDKDF (reference sequence). CDR3 length: 14 amino acids. CDR3 DNA: TGTGCCACCAGCGCGACCCAGGGCAACTATGGCTACACCTTC. Translating gives CATSATQGNYGYTF.

V is TRBV18 and J is TRBJ1-4, with a tentative D call TRBD1 (5 bases). Trimming removed 1 base from V and 0 bases from J, with 15 bases in between. The CDR3 loop spans 18 amino acids. The germline V gene encodes CDR1 KGHSH and CDR2 LQKENI. CDR3 DNA sequence: TGTGCCAGCTCACCACGGGGCATCCACGCGTCAACTAATGAAAAACTGTTTTTT. Translation: CASSPRGIHASTNEKLFF. Supplemented by reference TRBV18 and TRBJ1-4, the full variable domain reads NAGVMQNPRHLVRRRGQEARLRCSPMKGHSHVYWYRQLPEEGLKFMVYLQKENIIDESGMPKERFSAEFPKEGPSILRIQQVVRGDSAAYFCASSPRGIHASTNEKLFFGSGTQLSVL.